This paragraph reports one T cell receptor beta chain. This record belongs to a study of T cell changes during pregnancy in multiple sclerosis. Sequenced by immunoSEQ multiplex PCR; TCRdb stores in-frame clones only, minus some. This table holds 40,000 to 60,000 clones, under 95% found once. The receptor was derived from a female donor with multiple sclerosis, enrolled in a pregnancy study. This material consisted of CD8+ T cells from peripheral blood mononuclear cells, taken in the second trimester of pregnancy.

The CDR3 here is CASSFSSTEAFF. The CDR3 bases are TGTGCCAGCAGCTTTTCGAGCACTGAAGCTTTCTTT. This chain connects TRBV7-6 to TRBJ1-1; D call uncertain. V shed 3 bases and J shed 4 bases, with 6 bases lying between them. This CDR3 spans 12 amino acids. CDR1 is SGHVS, CDR2 FNYEAQ, per germline.